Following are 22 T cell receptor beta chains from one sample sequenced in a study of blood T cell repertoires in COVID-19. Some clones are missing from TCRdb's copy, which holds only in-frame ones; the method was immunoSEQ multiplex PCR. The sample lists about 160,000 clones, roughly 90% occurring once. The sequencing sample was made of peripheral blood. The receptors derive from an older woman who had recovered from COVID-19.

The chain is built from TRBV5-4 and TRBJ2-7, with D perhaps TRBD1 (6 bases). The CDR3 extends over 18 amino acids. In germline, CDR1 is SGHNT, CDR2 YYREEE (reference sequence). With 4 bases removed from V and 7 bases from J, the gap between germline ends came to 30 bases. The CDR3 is CASSLRLDSALPSLEQYF. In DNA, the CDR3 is TGTGCCAGCAGCCTAAGATTGGACAGCGCCCTTCCTAGCCTGGAGCAGTACTTC.

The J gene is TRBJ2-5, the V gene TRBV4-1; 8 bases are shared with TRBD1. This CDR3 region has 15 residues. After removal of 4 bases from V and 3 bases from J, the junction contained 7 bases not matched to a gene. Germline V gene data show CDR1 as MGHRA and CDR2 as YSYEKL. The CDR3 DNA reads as TGCGCCAGCAGCCGCGGACAGGGTGGGGAAGAGACCCAGTACTTC. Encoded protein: CASSRGQGGEETQYF.

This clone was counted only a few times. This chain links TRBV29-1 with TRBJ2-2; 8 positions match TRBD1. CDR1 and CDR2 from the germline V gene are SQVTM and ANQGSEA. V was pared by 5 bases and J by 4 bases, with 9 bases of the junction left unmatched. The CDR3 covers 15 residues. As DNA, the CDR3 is TGCAGCGTTAAGACCGGGACAGGAAGCACCGGGGAGCTGTTTTTT. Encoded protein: CSVKTGTGSTGELFF.

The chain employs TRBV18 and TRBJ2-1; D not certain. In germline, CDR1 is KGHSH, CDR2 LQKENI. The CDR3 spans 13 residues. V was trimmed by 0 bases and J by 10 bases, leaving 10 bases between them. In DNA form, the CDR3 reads TGTGCCAGCTCACCACCGAACTCGGAGGAGCAGTTCTTC. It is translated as CASSPPNSEEQFF. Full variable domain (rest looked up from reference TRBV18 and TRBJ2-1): NAGVMQNPRHLVRRRGQEARLRCSPMKGHSHVYWYRQLPEEGLKFMVYLQKENIIDESGMPKERFSAEFPKEGPSILRIQQVVRGDSAAYFCASSPPNSEEQFFGPGTRLTVL.

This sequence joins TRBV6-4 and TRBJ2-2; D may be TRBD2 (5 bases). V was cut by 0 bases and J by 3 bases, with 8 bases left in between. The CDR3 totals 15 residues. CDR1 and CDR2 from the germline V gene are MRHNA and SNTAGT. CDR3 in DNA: TGTGCCAGCAGTGACTCCGGGATCTACACCGGGGAGCTGTTTTTT. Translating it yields CASSDSGIYTGELFF.

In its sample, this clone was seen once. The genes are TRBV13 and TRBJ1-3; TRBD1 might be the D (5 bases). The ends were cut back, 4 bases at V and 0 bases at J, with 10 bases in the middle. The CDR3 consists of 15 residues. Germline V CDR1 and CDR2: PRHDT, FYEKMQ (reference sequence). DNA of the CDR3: TGTGCCAGCAGCTCGGACACGAACTCTGGAAACACCATATATTTT. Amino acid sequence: CASSSDTNSGNTIYF. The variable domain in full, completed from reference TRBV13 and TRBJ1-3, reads AAGVIQSPRHLIKEKRETATLKCYPIPRHDTVYWYQQGPGQDPQFLISFYEKMQSDKGSIPDRFSAQQFSDYHSELNMSSLELGDSALYFCASSSDTNSGNTIYFGEGSWLTVV.

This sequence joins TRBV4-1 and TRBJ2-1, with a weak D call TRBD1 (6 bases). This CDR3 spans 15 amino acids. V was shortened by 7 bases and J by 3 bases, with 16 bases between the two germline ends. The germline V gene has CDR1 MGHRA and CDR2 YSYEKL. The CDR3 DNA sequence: TGCGCCAGCACGGCCGCAGGGGATCTCTACAATGAGCAGTTCTTC. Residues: CASTAAGDLYNEQFF.

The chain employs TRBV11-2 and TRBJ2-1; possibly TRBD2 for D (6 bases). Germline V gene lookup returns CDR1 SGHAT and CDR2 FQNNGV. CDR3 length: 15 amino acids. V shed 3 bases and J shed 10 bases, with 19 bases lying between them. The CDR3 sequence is CASSFVLTGTVEQFF. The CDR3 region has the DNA TGTGCCAGCAGCTTCGTCTTGACCGGGACTGTAGAGCAGTTCTTC.

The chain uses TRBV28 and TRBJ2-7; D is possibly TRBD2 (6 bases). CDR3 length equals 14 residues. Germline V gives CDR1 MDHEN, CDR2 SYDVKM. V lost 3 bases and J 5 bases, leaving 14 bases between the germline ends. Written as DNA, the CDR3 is TGTGCCAGCAGTTTTGCGGGGAGCCGAGACGAGCAGTACTTC. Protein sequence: CASSFAGSRDEQYF.

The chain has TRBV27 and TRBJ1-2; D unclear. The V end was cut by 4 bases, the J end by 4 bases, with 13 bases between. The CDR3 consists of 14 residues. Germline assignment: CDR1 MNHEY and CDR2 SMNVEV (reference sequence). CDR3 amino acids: CASSSGRGIYGYTF. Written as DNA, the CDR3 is TGTGCCAGCAGTTCTGGTCGGGGAATCTATGGCTACACCTTC.

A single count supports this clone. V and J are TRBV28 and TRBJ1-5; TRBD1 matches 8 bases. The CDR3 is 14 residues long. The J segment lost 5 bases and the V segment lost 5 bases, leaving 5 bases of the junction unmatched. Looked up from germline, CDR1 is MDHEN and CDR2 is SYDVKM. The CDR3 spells CASSRDRSDQPQHF. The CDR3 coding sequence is TGTGCCAGCAGTAGGGACAGGTCTGATCAGCCCCAGCATTTT.

Written as DNA, the CDR3 is TGTGCCAGCAGCGTGACTAGCGGAGCTAGCACAGATACGCAGTATTTT. Translation gives CASSVTSGASTDTQYF. V is TRBV5-6 and J is TRBJ2-3, with TRBD2 matching 9 bases. Germline CDR1 and CDR2: SGHDT and YYEEEE. The CDR3 length is 16 residues. J lost 0 bases, V lost 4 bases, and 6 bases had no gene match.

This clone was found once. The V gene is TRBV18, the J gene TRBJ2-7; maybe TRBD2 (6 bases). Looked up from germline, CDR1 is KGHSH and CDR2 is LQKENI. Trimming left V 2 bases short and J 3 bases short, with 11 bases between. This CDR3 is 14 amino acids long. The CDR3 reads CASSPVPGGYEQYF. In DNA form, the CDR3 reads TGTGCCAGCTCACCAGTCCCCGGGGGCTACGAGCAGTACTTC.

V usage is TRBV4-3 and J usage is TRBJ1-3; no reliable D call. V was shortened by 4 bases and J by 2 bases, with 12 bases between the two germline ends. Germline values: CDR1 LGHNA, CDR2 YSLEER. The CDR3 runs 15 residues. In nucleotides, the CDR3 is TGCGCCAGCAGCCCTCATGCCGGGACTGGAAACACCATATATTTT. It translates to CASSPHAGTGNTIYF.

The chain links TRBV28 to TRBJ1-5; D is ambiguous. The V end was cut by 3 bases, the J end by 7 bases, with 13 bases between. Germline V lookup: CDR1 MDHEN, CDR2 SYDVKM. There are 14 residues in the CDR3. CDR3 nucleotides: TGTGCCAGCAGTTTCCGAGGGCGAGGGCAGCCCCAGCATTTT. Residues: CASSFRGRGQPQHF.

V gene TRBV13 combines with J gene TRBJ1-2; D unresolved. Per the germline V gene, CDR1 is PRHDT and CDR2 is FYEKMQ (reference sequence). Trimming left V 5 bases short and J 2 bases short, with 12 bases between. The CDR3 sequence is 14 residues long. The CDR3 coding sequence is TGTGCCAGCAGCGCCCCGTGGAGGAACTATGGCTACACCTTC. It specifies CASSAPWRNYGYTF.

The CDR3 is CASSRDRGAYEQYF. The CDR3 nucleotides are TGTGCCAGCAGCCGGGACAGGGGCGCCTACGAGCAGTACTTC. V and J are TRBV11-2 and TRBJ2-7; 10 bases fit TRBD1. With 5 bases clipped from V and 2 bases from J, the junction kept 3 bases outside the gene matches. Germline CDR1 and CDR2: SGHAT and FQNNGV. The CDR3 has 14 residues.

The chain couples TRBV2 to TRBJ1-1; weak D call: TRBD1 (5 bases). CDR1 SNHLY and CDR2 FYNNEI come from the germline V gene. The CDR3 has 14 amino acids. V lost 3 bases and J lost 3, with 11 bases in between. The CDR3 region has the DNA TGTGCCAGCAGTGACCTCCTGACAGACACTGAAGCTTTCTTT. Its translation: CASSDLLTDTEAFF. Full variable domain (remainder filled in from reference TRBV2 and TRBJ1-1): EPEVTQTPSHQVTQMGQEVILRCVPISNHLYFYWYRQILGQKVEFLVSFYNNEISEKSEIFDDQFSVERPDGSNFTLKIRSTKLEDSAMYFCASSDLLTDTEAFFGQGTRLTVV.

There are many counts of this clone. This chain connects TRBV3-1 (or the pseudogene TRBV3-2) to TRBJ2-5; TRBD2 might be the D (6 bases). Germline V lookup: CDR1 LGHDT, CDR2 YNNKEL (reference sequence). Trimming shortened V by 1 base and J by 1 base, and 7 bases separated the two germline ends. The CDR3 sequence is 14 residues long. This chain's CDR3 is CASSQAGGQETQYF. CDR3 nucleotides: TGTGCCAGCAGCCAAGCCGGGGGCCAAGAGACCCAGTACTTC.

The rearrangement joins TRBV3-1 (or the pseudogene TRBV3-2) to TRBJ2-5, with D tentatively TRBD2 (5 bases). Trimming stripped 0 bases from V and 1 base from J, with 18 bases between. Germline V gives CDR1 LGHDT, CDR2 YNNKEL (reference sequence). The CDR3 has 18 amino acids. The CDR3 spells CASSQDRGSLRRQETQYF. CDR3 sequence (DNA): TGTGCCAGCAGCCAAGATCGGGGTAGCCTAAGGCGCCAAGAGACCCAGTACTTC.

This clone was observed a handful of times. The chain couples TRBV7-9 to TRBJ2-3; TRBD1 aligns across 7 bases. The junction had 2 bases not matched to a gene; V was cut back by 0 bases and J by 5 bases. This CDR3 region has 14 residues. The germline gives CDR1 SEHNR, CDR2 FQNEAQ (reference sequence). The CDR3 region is CASSLAGTVDTQYF. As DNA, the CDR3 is TGTGCCAGCAGCTTAGCCGGGACAGTAGATACGCAGTATTTT.

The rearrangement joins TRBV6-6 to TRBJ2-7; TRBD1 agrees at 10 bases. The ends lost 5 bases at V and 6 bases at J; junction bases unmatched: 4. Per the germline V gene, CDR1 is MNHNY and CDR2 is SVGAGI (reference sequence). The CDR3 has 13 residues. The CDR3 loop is CASSNRDRGEQYF. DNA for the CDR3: TGTGCCAGCAGTAACAGGGACAGGGGCGAGCAGTACTTC.